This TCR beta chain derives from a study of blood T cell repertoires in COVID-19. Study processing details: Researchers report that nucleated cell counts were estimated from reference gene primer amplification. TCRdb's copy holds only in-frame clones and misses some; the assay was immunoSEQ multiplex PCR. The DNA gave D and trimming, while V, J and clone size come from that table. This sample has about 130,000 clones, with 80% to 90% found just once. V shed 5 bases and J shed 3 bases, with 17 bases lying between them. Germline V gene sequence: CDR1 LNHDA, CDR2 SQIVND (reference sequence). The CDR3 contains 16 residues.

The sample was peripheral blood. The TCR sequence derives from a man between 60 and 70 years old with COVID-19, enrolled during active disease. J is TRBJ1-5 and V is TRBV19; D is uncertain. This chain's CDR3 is CASSGSRSAFNQPQHF. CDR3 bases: TGTGCCAGTAGTGGGAGTCGGTCAGCATTCAATCAGCCCCAGCATTTT.